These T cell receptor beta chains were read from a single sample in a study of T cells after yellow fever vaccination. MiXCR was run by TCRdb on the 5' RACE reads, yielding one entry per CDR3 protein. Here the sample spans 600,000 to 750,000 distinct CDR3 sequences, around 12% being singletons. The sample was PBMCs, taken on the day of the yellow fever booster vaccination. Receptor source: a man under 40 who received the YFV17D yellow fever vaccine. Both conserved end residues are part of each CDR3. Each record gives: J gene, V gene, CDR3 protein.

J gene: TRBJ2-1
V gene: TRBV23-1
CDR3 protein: CASSQSRIGGPYNEQFF

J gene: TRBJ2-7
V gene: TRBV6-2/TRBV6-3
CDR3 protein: CASSRGLGPYEQYF

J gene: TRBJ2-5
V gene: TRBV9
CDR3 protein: CASSVAPGPGETQYF

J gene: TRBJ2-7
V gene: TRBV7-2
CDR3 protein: CASSLGLAGVWYEQYF

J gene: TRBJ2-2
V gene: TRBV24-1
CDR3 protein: CATSEPRNTGELFF

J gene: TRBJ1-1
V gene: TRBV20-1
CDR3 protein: CSWGGFLTTEAFF

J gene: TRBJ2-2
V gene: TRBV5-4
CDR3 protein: CASSSGQSRNTGELFF

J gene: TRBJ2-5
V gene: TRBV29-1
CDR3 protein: CSALVAGHETQYF

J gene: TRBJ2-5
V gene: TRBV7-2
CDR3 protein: CASSKRGRQETQYF

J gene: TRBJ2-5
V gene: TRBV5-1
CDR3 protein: CASRLAGETQYF

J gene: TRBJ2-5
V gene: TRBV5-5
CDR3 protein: CASSFVAAQETQYF

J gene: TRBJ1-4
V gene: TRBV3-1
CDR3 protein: CASSQDTRNEKLFF

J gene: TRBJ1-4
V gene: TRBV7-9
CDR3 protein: CASSRTQTANEKLFF

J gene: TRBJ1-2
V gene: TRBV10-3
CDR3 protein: CATRAPANYGYTF

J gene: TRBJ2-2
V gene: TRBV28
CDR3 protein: CASSFIQGRTGELFF

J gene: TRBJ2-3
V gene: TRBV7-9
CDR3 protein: CASSLGWGQGSVFTQYF

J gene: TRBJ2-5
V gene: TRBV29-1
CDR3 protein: CSAQTGVETQYF

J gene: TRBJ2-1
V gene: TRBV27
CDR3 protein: CASSKGDFLYNEQFF

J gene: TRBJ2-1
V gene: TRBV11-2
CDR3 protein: CASSLDSQTESSYNEQFF

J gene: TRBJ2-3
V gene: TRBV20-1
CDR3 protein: CSARATPRLTDTQYF

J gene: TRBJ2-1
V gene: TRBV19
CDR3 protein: CASKAGGMRFNEQFF

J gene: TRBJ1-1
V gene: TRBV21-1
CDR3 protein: CARPSLTGNTEAFF

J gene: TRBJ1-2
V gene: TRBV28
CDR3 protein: CASGRLYGYTF

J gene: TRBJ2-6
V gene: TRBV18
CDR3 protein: CASSPVTGSSGANVLTF

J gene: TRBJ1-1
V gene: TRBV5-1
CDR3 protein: CASSPRAATRNTEAFF

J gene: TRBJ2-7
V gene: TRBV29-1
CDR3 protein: CSAARGASEQYF

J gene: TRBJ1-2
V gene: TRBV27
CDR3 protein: CASSSYRGQGYTF

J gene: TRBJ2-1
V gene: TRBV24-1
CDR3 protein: CATSDPRPSYNGRNEQFF

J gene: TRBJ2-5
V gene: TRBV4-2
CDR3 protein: CASSQGMARTRGETQYF

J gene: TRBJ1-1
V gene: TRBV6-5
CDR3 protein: CASSYQQGTTEAFF

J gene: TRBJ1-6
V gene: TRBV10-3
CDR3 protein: CAISESRGAGNSPLHF

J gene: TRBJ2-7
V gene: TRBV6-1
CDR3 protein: CARIDTGSEEQYF

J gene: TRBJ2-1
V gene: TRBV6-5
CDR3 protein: CASSYSIRIAQGDEQFF

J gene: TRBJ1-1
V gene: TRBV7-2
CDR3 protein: CASSFGVDEAFF

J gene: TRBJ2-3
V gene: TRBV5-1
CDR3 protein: CASSLVLGADTQYF

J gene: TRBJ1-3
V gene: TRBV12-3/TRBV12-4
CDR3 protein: CASSIRAWGTIYF

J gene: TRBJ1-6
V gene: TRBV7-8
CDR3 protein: CASSLAWPQSPLHF

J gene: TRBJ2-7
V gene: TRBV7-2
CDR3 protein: CASSPSPGTPSYEQYF

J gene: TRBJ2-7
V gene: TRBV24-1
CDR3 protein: CATAASASYEQYF

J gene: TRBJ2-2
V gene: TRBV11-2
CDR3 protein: CASSLGFGELFF

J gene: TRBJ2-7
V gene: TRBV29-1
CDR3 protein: CSVTSGYEQYF

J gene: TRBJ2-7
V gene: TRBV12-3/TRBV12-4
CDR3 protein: CASSFRIYEQYF

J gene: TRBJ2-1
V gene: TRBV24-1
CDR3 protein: CATSRASGRGEQFF

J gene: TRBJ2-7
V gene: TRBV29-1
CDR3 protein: CSVERPAGGNSYEQYF

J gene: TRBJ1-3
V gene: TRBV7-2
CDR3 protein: CASSPRRKSSGNTIYF

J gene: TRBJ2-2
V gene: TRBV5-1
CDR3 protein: CASSLEALNTGELFF

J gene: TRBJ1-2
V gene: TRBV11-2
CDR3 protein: CASSLGLSGLFTPKDYGYTF

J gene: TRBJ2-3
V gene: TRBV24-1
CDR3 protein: CATSDWQGGDTQYF

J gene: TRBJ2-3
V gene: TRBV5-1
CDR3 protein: CASSRGGPRALSTDTQYF

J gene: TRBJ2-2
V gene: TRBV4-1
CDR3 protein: CASSRPQANTGELFF

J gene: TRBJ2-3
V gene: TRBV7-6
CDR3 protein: CASSPKPTSGRWTDTQYF

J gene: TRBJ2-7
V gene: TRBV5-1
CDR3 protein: CASQSGFPSSEQYF